The 29 T cell receptor beta chains reported below all come from one sample, sequenced in a study of T cell clonality in common variable immunodeficiency. Sequenced by immunoSEQ multiplex PCR; TCRdb stores in-frame clones only, minus some. The specimen has about 59,000 clones, none found just once. The sequenced sample was peripheral blood mononuclear cells. The receptors originated from a person aged 18-70 years in good health.

This clone was counted many times. The sequence runs out 3 residues before the end of the CDR3; the remainder is reconstructed from the germline J gene. The chain joins TRBV28 to TRBJ2-7, with D possibly being TRBD2 (7 bases). The ends were cut back, 3 bases at V and 2 bases at J, with 14 bases in the middle. This CDR3 is 15 amino acids long. Germline assignment: CDR1 MDHEN and CDR2 SYDVKM. The CDR3 reads CASSLAGATTYEQYF. CDR3 DNA, as far as it was read: TGTGCCAGCAGTTTGGCGGGGGCGACTACCTACGAG.

This clone appeared many times. The CDR3 end falls 3 residues outside the read, so it is completed with the germline J gene. The V call is TRBV20-1, the J call TRBJ1-6; D not resolved. This CDR3 spans 15 amino acids. V dropped 0 bases and J dropped 5 bases, with 11 bases sitting between them. The germline gives CDR1 DFQATT, CDR2 SNEGSKA (reference sequence). Incomplete CDR3 DNA: TGCAGTGCTAGAGATCCGGGTGTCGATAATTCACCC. This sequence encodes CSARDPGVDNSP. The full CDR3 protein is CSARDPGVDNSPLHF.

This clone was recorded many times. The CDR3 sequence: CASSVERAFYGYTF. The CDR3 bases that were read are TGTGCCAGCAGCGTAGAGAGAGCCTTTTATGGC. This rearrangement joins TRBV9 to TRBJ1-2; D gene unclear. Read data end 3 residues before the CDR3 end; the end is taken from the germline J gene. The CDR3 sequence is 14 residues long. V shed 0 bases and J shed 5 bases, with 11 bases lying between them. The germline V gene encodes CDR1 SGDLS and CDR2 YYNGEE. The full variable domain, its missing parts supplied by reference TRBV9 and TRBJ1-2, is DSGVTQTPKHLITATGQRVTLRCSPRSGDLSVYWYQQSLDQGLQFLIQYYNGEERAKGNILERFSAQQFPDLHSELNLSSLELGDSALYFCASSVERAFYGYTFGSGTRLTVV.

In its sample, this clone was seen many times. Partial CDR3 DNA: TGTGCCAGCAGTGAAGTTGAGGGGGCACCC. Protein: CASSEVEGAP. The full CDR3 is CASSEVEGAPLHF. This chain uses TRBV6-1 with TRBJ1-6; D is perhaps TRBD1 (6 bases). The read terminates 3 residues before the CDR3 end, so the remaining end is supplied by the germline J gene. Germline loops: CDR1 MNHNS, CDR2 SASEGT. V gave up 1 base and J gave up 11 bases, with 9 bases separating them. The CDR3 extends over 13 amino acids.

This clone has a handful of counts. The read stops 3 residues short of the end of the CDR3; the missing end is completed from the germline J gene. The chain combines TRBV27 with TRBJ2-5; 7 positions agree with TRBD2. The germline V gene encodes CDR1 MNHEY and CDR2 SMNVEV (reference sequence). This CDR3 is 14 amino acids long. The V gene end was trimmed by 6 bases and the J gene end by 5 bases; junction bases not matched to a gene: 9. CDR3 sequence reads: CASSRGLGGETQYF. CDR3 bases read: TGTGCCAGCAGCCGTGGACTAGGCGGGGAGACC.

At least ten counts were recorded for this clone. The CDR3 end lies 3 residues beyond the end of the read and is filled in from the germline J gene. The chain is built from TRBV5-1 and TRBJ2-1; D may correspond to TRBD1 or TRBD2 (5 bases each). The germline V gene encodes CDR1 SGHRS and CDR2 YFSETQ. CDR3 length: 15 amino acids. The V and J ends lost 4 bases and 6 bases respectively, with 17 bases between them. CDR3 bases read: TGCGCCAGCAGCCCCCGGCTGGTGAGGGGCAATGAG. Its protein is CASSPRLVRGNE. The CDR3 in its entirety is CASSPRLVRGNEQFF.

This clone was detected ten times or more. The CDR3 extends 3 residues past the end of the read, so its final part is completed from the germline J gene. This chain links TRBV30 with TRBJ1-2, with D perhaps matching TRBD1 (6 bases). CDR3 length: 13 residues. Germline V CDR1 and CDR2: GTSNPN, SVGIG (reference sequence). CDR3 DNA (partial): TGTGCCTGGAGTCAGGACAGTCTTCGGGGC. The encoded protein is CAWSQDSLRG. The complete CDR3 reads CAWSQDSLRGYTF.

In its sample, this clone was seen many times. The read ends 3 residues early relative to the CDR3; the germline J gene fills the gap. V gene TRBV28 combines with J gene TRBJ1-5; D call uncertain. The V and J ends lost 5 bases and 9 bases respectively, with 11 bases between them. The germline V gene has CDR1 MDHEN and CDR2 SYDVKM. CDR3 size: 12 residues. CDR3 loop: CASSPPVGPQHF. The CDR3 DNA, read in part, is TGTGCCAGCAGTCCCCCCGTCGGGCCC.

The table lists this clone with many counts. With the read ending 3 residues before the CDR3 end, the germline J gene is used to fill in that end. This chain links TRBV29-1 with TRBJ2-1; no definite D call. There are 11 residues in the CDR3. Trimming shortened V by 6 bases and J by 2 bases, and 5 bases separated the two germline ends. CDR1 and CDR2 from the germline V gene are SQVTM and ANQGSEA. The covered CDR3 bases are TGCAGCGTCCCAGCCTACAATGAG. Its translation: CSVPAYNE. The whole CDR3 protein reads CSVPAYNEQFF.

In regard to this clone: The read gets to within 3 residues of the CDR3 end, and the germline J gene fills in the rest. The V gene is TRBV11-2, the J gene TRBJ1-1; 7 bases fit TRBD1. From germline, CDR1 is SGHAT and CDR2 FQNNGV. The CDR3 consists of 14 residues. Germline trimming cut 0 bases from V and 6 bases from J; bases unmatched to any gene: 4. The CDR3 bases that were read are TGTGCCAGCAGCTTAGAGGGACAGTACGCTGAA. It translates to CASSLEGQYAE. The entire CDR3 sequence reads CASSLEGQYAEAFF. The whole variable domain, remainder taken from reference TRBV11-2 and TRBJ1-1, is EAGVAQSPRYKIIEKRQSVAFWCNPISGHATLYWYQQILGQGPKLLIQFQNNGVVDDSQLPKDRFSAERLKGVDSTLKIQPAKLEDSAVYLCASSLEGQYAEAFFGQGTRLTVV.

Many counts were recorded for this clone. The read ends 3 residues early relative to the CDR3; the germline J gene fills the gap. The chain couples TRBV7-9 to TRBJ1-2; unclear D gene. Germline-derived CDR1 and CDR2 are SEHNR and FQNEAQ (reference sequence). This CDR3 has 13 amino acids. V lost 0 bases and J 6 bases, leaving 8 bases between the germline ends. CDR3 residues: CASSLADLDGYTF. CDR3 DNA (partial): TGTGCCAGCAGCTTAGCGGACTTGGATGGC. Full variable domain (rest looked up from reference TRBV7-9 and TRBJ1-2): DTGVSQNPRHKITKRGQNVTFRCDPISEHNRLYWYRQTLGQGPEFLTYFQNEAQLEKSRLLSDRFSAERPKGSFSTLEIQRTEQGDSAMYLCASSLADLDGYTFGSGTRLTVV.

This clone was seen many times. Sequencing ends 3 residues short of the CDR3 end; the germline J gene provides the rest. The V gene is TRBV10-3, the J gene TRBJ2-1; no reliable D call. The CDR3 covers 12 residues. Germline CDR1 ENHRY, CDR2 SYGVKD. Trimming cost V 11 bases and J 3 bases, with 11 bases left between them. CDR3 DNA (partial): TGTGCCGTCGTTGACAACTACAATGAG. This sequence encodes CAVVDNYNE. The whole CDR3 sequence reads CAVVDNYNEQFF.

This clone occurred many times. The CDR3 goes on 3 residues after the read ends, and that part is filled in from the germline J gene. The chain carries TRBV19 and TRBJ1-2; 11 nucleotides line up with TRBD1. This CDR3 comprises 14 residues. Germline loops: CDR1 LNHDA, CDR2 SQIVND (reference sequence). V was clipped by 9 bases and J by 4 bases; unmatched bases: 7. The CDR3 bases that were read are TGTGCCAGCGAGGACAGGGGGCCCCCCTATGGC. Translation gives CASEDRGPPYG. The full CDR3 sequence reads CASEDRGPPYGYTF.

In its sample, this clone was seen many times. The CDR3 end lies 3 residues beyond the end of the read and is filled in from the germline J gene. The rearrangement joins TRBV4-2 to TRBJ2-1; TRBD2 agrees at 9 bases. The germline V gene has CDR1 LGHNA and CDR2 YNFKEQ. This CDR3 spans 17 amino acids. The J segment lost 7 bases and the V segment lost 0 bases, leaving 10 bases of the junction unmatched. The CDR3 DNA, read in part, is TGTGCCAGCAGCCAAGATCGCGGTAGCGGGAGCTGGAATGAG. It specifies CASSQDRGSGSWNE. The full CDR3 reads CASSQDRGSGSWNEQFF.

This clone was detected a few times. The read halts 3 residues ahead of the CDR3 end, with the missing end drawn from the germline J gene. The chain carries TRBV27 and TRBJ2-5; 7 nucleotides align to TRBD1. CDR1 and CDR2 from the germline V gene are MNHEY and SMNVEV (reference sequence). The CDR3 has 14 amino acids. J gave up 5 bases and V 2 bases, and 5 bases lay outside the gene matches. Here the CDR3 reads CASSLRGRRETQYF. The sequenced part of the CDR3 DNA is TGTGCCAGCAGTTTAAGGGGGCGTAGGGAGACC.

This clone has more than one count but fewer than ten. The read ends 3 residues shy of where the CDR3 ends; the end is completed using the germline J gene. The rearrangement joins TRBV7-3 to TRBJ2-2, with a possible D match to TRBD1 (5 bases). Per the germline V gene, CDR1 is SGHTA and CDR2 is FQGTGA. This CDR3 is built from 12 residues. The CDR3 protein is CASSLGANVLFF. Partial CDR3 DNA: TGTGCCAGCAGCTTAGGGGCCAACGTG. The complete variable domain, with remaining parts taken from reference TRBV7-3 and TRBJ2-2, reads GAGVSQTPSNKVTEKGKYVELRCDPISGHTALYWYRQSLGQGPEFLIYFQGTGAADDSGLPNDRFFAVRPEGSVSTLKIQRTERGDSAVYLCASSLGANVLFFGEGSRLTVL.

This clone was recorded at least ten times. The sequence runs out 3 residues before the end of the CDR3; the remainder is reconstructed from the germline J gene. The V call is TRBV19, the J call TRBJ1-2; possible D gene TRBD1, 5 bases. Germline CDR1 and CDR2: LNHDA and SQIVND (reference sequence). The V end lost 5 bases, the J end lost 5 bases, and 12 bases lay between the germline ends. The CDR3 length is 13 residues. CDR3 DNA (partial): TGTGCCAGTAGTCCTCCCGGACAATATGGC. It encodes CASSPPGQYG. Given in full, the CDR3 is CASSPPGQYGYTF.

This clone has ten or more counts. The DNA ends 3 residues before the CDR3 does, and the rest of the CDR3 is filled in from the germline J gene. This sequence joins TRBV20-1 and TRBJ2-3; D not resolved. Germline V gene sequence: CDR1 DFQATT, CDR2 SNEGSKA (reference sequence). Trimming took off 0 bases at V and 0 bases at J, with 13 bases between the two ends. The CDR3 spans 16 residues. CDR3 protein: CSARDRRPLSTDTQYF. Partial CDR3 DNA: TGCAGTGCTAGAGATCGAAGGCCTCTTAGCACAGATACG.

This clone was seen ten or more times. Sequencing ends 3 residues short of the CDR3 end; the germline J gene provides the rest. The chain links TRBV29-1 to TRBJ2-3; a possible D gene is TRBD2 (5 bases). The V and J ends lost 5 bases and 5 bases respectively, with 20 bases between them. The CDR3 sequence is 15 residues long. Germline CDR1 SQVTM, CDR2 ANQGSEA. The sequenced part of the CDR3 DNA is TGCAGCGTTTCAGATACGGGGTTCAGAGGAGATACG. It translates to CSVSDTGFRGDT. The whole CDR3 protein reads CSVSDTGFRGDTQYF.

This clone has a count of ten or more. Read data end 3 residues before the CDR3 end; the end is taken from the germline J gene. The chain recombines TRBV19 with TRBJ1-1; D gene ambiguous. The ends were cut back, 1 base at V and 6 bases at J, with 15 bases in the middle. The CDR3 sequence is 15 residues long. Looked up from germline, CDR1 is LNHDA and CDR2 is SQIVND (reference sequence). The CDR3 is CASSIGTNKAAEAFF. CDR3 bases read: TGTGCCAGTAGTATAGGAACTAATAAGGCCGCTGAA.

This clone was counted at least ten times. Sequencing ends 3 residues short of the CDR3 end; the germline J gene provides the rest. The gene calls are TRBV19 and TRBJ2-3, with TRBD1 as a possible D gene (6 bases). The V end was cut by 5 bases, the J end by 4 bases, with 16 bases between. The CDR3 covers 15 residues. CDR1 is LNHDA, CDR2 SQIVND, per germline (reference sequence). The sequenced CDR3 bases are TGTGCCAGTAGTCCCGGACTTCGACAGGCAGATACG. Translated, it gives CASSPGLRQADT. The whole CDR3 sequence reads CASSPGLRQADTQYF.

This clone was picked up many times. The CDR3 loop is CAWGQGDGYTF. The sequenced CDR3 bases are TGTGCCTGGGGACAGGGGGACGGC. V gene TRBV30 combines with J gene TRBJ1-2; 10 bases align to TRBD1. Sequencing ends 3 residues short of the CDR3 end; the germline J gene provides the rest. This CDR3 contains 11 residues. Germline values: CDR1 GTSNPN, CDR2 SVGIG (reference sequence).

Concerning this clone: The read terminates 3 residues before the CDR3 end, so the remaining end is supplied by the germline J gene. V and J are TRBV19 and TRBJ2-3, with 10 bases matching TRBD2. This CDR3 spans 15 amino acids. Germline CDR1 reads LNHDA; CDR2 reads SQIVND (reference sequence). The DNA read from the CDR3 is TGTGCCAGTAACCCGAGCGGGAGGGCCGGAGAGACG. The encoded protein is CASNPSGRAGET. The entire CDR3 protein reads CASNPSGRAGETQYF.

Many counts were recorded for this clone. The CDR3 loop reads CASSVAGTGDTEAFF. Incomplete CDR3 DNA: TGTGCCAGCAGCGTTGCCGGGACAGGGGACACTGAA. The rearrangement links TRBV5-5 to TRBJ1-1, with 10 bases lining up with TRBD1. The read ends 3 residues shy of where the CDR3 ends; the end is completed using the germline J gene. J lost 3 bases, V lost 4 bases, and 6 bases had no gene match. CDR3 length equals 15 residues. In germline, CDR1 is SGHKS, CDR2 YYEKEE (reference sequence).

Concerning this clone itself: Read data end 3 residues before the CDR3 end; the end is taken from the germline J gene. The gene calls are TRBV30 and TRBJ1-2; TRBD1 matches 7 bases. The CDR3 is 12 amino acids. Germline lookup yields CDR1 GTSNPN and CDR2 SVGIG (reference sequence). CDR3 DNA (partial): TGTGCCCAGGGGGGTTCGTACAATGAC. Protein product: CAQGGSYND. From start to end, the CDR3 is CAQGGSYNDYTF.

This clone was counted ten times or more. The read is 3 residues too short to cover the CDR3 end, so that end is filled in from the germline J gene. Other DNA sequences in the sample encode the same CDR3. The chain carries TRBV2 and TRBJ1-3; D not resolved. CDR3 size: 13 residues. V was shortened by 6 bases and J by 3 bases, with 9 bases between the two germline ends. Germline CDR1 and CDR2: SNHLY and FYNNEI. The sequenced part of the CDR3 DNA is TGTGCCAGCAGAGACACCGGTGGAAACACC. Amino acid sequence: CASRDTGGNT. The whole CDR3 protein reads CASRDTGGNTIYF.

This clone was observed at least ten times. The covered CDR3 bases are TGCGCCAGCAGATTCGAGGCCGGGGAG. Protein sequence: CASRFEAGE. The full CDR3 protein is CASRFEAGELFF. The chain is built from TRBV5-1 and TRBJ2-2; no reliable D call. Sequencing ends 3 residues short of the CDR3 end; the germline J gene provides the rest. The CDR3 is 12 amino acids. Germline CDR1 SGHRS, CDR2 YFSETQ. The V and J ends lost 5 bases and 6 bases respectively, with 8 bases between them.

This clone was seen at least ten times. Read coverage stops 3 residues before the CDR3 terminus; the germline J gene supplies the remainder. The rearrangement uses TRBV7-2 and TRBJ1-6, with 7 positions matching TRBD1. Germline loops: CDR1 SGHTA, CDR2 FQGNSA. V lost 3 bases, J lost 7 bases, and 6 bases stayed unmatched. The CDR3 covers 15 residues. The CDR3 DNA, read in part, is TGTGCCAGCAGCTTTATGGCAGGGGGAAATTCACCC. Its translation is CASSFMAGGNSP. The whole CDR3 protein reads CASSFMAGGNSPLHF.

This clone was recorded many times. The read halts 3 residues ahead of the CDR3 end, with the missing end drawn from the germline J gene. The chain has TRBV2 and TRBJ2-7, with 7 bases fitting TRBD2. From germline, CDR1 is SNHLY and CDR2 FYNNEI. The CDR3 contains 13 residues. J was trimmed by 4 bases and V by 6 bases; bases with no gene match: 6. CDR3 sequence reads: CASRSGGRYEQYF. Partial CDR3 DNA: TGTGCCAGCAGATCCGGGGGGAGGTACGAG.